This TCR beta chain was observed in a study of cytomegalovirus exposure and HLA in healthy donors (TCRdb year 2017). General notes on the study: A later analysis indicated that the 90 to 150 validation repertoires were generated on the platform also employed for the 670 or so repertoires of the first cohort. Besides the first cohort of under 700 subjects, a separate validation cohort made up of over 95 different subjects was used. The study combined high-throughput TCR immunosequencing, statistical association of individual TCRs with disease status, and machine learning to predict cytomegalovirus infection status. The aim of the study was to test whether cataloging public T cell receptors could identify signatures of past pathogen exposure.

Separate from the roughly 700-subject first cohort, the validation cohort of 95 to 150 subjects was the group to which the donors belonged. Libraries were built with the immunoSEQ multiplex PCR assay. The paper's data handling went like this. To diagnose cytomegalovirus status from the catalog of TCR beta chain sequences, a statistical classification framework was built. Drawn from immuneACCESS, this table holds only the in-frame rearrangements with V and J called that TCRdb kept. Clones are partly lost; checked studies trace under half to an unresolved V gene and leave the rest unexplained. V, J and clone size are those of that table, while D and trimming were read from the DNA. In all, the sample holds some 150,000 clones, and 90% to 95% of those were seen once. Of the sample, 0.6% to 0.85% is held by the ten largest clones. CDR1 and CDR2 are read off the germline V gene (reference sequence) as LNHDA and SQIVND. V is reduced by 3 bases and J by 7 bases, leaving a spacing of 10 bases between them. Inclusive of the bounding cysteine and phenylalanine, the CDR3 is 13 residues long. Only the CDR3 DNA stays, 39 bases, in frame from base 1.

Overall study results and their limits: In vitro tests confirmed that three of the cytomegalovirus-associated TCR beta chains recognize cytomegalovirus antigens. Most TCR sequences were seen in very few donors, while some public TCRs were found in many individuals. In a later analysis, TCRs clustered in the first cohort were found to also tend to co-occur in the approximately 120 validation repertoires, with 94% of cluster scores above 0. The authors suggested that the approach could potentially be generalized to other disease states and immunological phenotypes. In both the original and validation cohorts, the classifier was reported to diagnose cytomegalovirus status with high specificity and sensitivity. A later analysis had no HLA typing for the validation cohort, so co-occurrence there was scored across all 110 or so repertoires. In the study, some 160 TCR beta chains were listed as associated with cytomegalovirus.

Regarding this clone: Its antigen is not yet known. Per-nucleotide qualities are absent, and no much larger clonotype sits a single base away.

This receptor was taken from a man between 18 and 29 years old in good health and CMV-seronegative. Sequenced: PBMCs. The sequence links TRBV19 to TRBJ1-5; the D gene is perhaps TRBD1, from 5 matching bases. The nucleotide sequence is given as TGTGCCAGTAGTATTCGGGGGGACCAGCCCCAGCATTTT. The translation is CASSIRGDQPQHF. Outside the CDR3, residues come from the reference TRBV19 and TRBJ1-5 proteins, so the full variable domain is: DGGITQSPKYLFRKEGQNVTLSCEQNLNHDAMYWYRQDPGQGLRLIYYSQIVNDFQKGDIAEGYSVSREKKESFPLTVTSAQKNPTAFYLCASSIRGDQPQHFGDGTRLSIL.